This note documents a single TCR beta chain sequence. Its antigen is not yet known. It has no much larger one-base neighbor in the sample; base qualities were not kept. Ficoll-Paque density gradient centrifugation was the method used to isolate PBMCs. This entry is derived from a study of T-cell memory formation after mild COVID-19 (dated by TCRdb to about 2021). Describing the broader study: TCR sequence clusters from the two donors were found to be largely donor specific. The cohort was made up of two young adult volunteers, one female and one male, who were previously healthy. T-cell clones expanding and contracting after mild COVID-19 in two donors were tracked by longitudinal TCRalpha and TCRbeta repertoire sequencing. Study-wide conclusions, independent of this receptor: The second-wave clones that peaked on day 37 were not confirmed to be SARS-CoV-2 specific. Contracting CD4+ clones appeared mostly in the CM and EM memory subsets, whereas CD8+ clones were enriched in EMRA. The study included only a couple of mild cases, and larger cohorts that include severe cases with pre-infection samples were judged to be necessary. Clones that contracted from day 15 to 85 showed balanced CD4/CD8 phenotypes, whereas a second wave of clones that expanded from day 15 to 37 leaned towards CD4+. The detection of some responding clones in pre-infection memory suggests that pre-existing cross-reactive memory T cells joined the SARS-CoV-2 response.

Per the germline V gene, KGHDR is the CDR1 and SFDVKD is the CDR2. Trimming removed 5 bases from V and 2 bases from J, leaving 2 bases between the germline ends. The CDR3 holds 11 amino acids from the cysteine to the phenylalanine. Only CDR3 DNA is held: 33 bases, read in frame from base 1. TCRdb names Illumina NovaSeq 6000 as the instrument used. TCRalpha and TCRbeta cDNA libraries were constructed by 5'RACE with constant-segment primers, with sample barcodes and unique molecular identifiers being introduced. RNA was extracted from every sample with Trizol reagent. Amplification of the libraries took two PCR steps, and the second step added a second sample barcode plus Illumina TruSeq adapters. Libraries were sequenced on an Illumina NovaSeq with 2 x 150 bp paired-end reads. Per the source publication's procedure: Reads were demultiplexed and collapsed into UMI-guided consensus sequences with migec v1.2.7. With mixcr v2.1.11, UMI consensuses were aligned to TRA and TRB V and J templates and assembled into clonotypes. A clonotype was counted as expanded or contracted only if both edgeR and NoisET called the change significant, with noise models trained on biological replicates. For edgeR calls, the thresholds were a false discovery rate-adjusted p below 0.01 and a log2 fold-change of 1. As an exploratory analysis of dynamics, max-normalized trajectories of the 1000 most abundant clonotypes were examined by PCA with hierarchical clustering. Each responding clone was given a CD4 or CD8 phenotype based on the CD4+ and CD8+ repertoires, which had been sequenced separately. The public reads were reanalyzed by TCRdb: fastp trimming at Q25, MiXCR alignment, in-frame beta chains only. Rows are combined by CDR3 protein, so each entry shows the most common genes and DNA. The V and J calls were not made by the authors but by TCRdb's processing. The table for this sample lists 450,000 or so distinct CDR3 sequences; 20% of them were counted only once. Approximately 8.1% of the sample lies in the top ten.

The sample taken for sequencing was PBMCs or a T cell subset sorted from them (not recorded which). The source is an adult woman who had mild COVID-19 (a few samples of this study predate the infection). The sample titles of this study are shuffled in the database, so cell type and time point are left out; the donor was told from shared clones. The chain joins TRBV24-1 to TRBJ2-5; no confident D gene assignment can be made. CDR3 reads: CATSVQETQYF. The nucleotides read TGTGCCACCAGTGTACAAGAGACCCAGTACTTC.